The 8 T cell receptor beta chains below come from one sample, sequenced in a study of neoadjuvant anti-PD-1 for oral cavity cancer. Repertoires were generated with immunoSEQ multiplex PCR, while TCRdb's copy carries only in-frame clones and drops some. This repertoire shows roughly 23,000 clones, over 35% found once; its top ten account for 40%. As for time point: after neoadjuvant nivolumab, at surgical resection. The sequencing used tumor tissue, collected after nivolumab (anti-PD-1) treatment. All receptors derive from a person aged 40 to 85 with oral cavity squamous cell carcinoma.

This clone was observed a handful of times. The CDR3 DNA reads as TGTGCCAGCAGCTTAAACAGGGCGGACTACGAGCAGTACTTC. It is translated as CASSLNRADYEQYF. The chain combines TRBV7-9 with TRBJ2-7, with D possibly being TRBD1 (6 bases). This CDR3 region has 14 residues. Trimming shortened V by 2 bases and J by 3 bases, and 11 bases separated the two germline ends. The V gene's germline CDR1 is SEHNR and CDR2 FQNEAQ (reference sequence).

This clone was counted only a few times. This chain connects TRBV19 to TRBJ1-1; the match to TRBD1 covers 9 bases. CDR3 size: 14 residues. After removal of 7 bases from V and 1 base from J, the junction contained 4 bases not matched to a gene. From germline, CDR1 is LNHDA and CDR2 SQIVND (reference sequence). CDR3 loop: CASKRQGGNTEAFF. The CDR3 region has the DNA TGTGCCAGTAAGAGACAGGGGGGGAACACTGAAGCTTTCTTT.

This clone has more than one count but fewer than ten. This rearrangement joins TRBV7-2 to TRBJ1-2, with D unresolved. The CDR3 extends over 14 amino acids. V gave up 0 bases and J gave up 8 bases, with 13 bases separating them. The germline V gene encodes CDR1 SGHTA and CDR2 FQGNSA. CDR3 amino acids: CASSLAARYGGYTF. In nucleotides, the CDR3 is TGTGCCAGCAGCTTAGCCGCCAGGTACGGCGGCTACACCTTC.

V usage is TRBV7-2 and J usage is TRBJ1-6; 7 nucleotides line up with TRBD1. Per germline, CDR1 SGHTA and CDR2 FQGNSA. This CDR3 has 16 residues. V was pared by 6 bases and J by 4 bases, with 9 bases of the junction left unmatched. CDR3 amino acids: CASSLGQNSYNSPLHF. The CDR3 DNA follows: TGTGCCAGCAGTTTGGGACAGAACAGTTATAATTCACCCCTCCACTTT.

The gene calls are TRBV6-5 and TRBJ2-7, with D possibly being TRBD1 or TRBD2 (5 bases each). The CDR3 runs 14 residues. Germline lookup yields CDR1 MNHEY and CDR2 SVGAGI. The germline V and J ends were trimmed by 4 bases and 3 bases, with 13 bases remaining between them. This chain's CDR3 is CASSSPGPGYEQYF. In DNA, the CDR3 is TGTGCCAGCAGTTCCCCGGGACCCGGCTACGAGCAGTACTTC.

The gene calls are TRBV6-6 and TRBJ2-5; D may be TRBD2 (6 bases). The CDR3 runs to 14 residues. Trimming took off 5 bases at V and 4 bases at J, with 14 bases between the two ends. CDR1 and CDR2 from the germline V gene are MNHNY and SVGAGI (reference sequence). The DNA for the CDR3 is TGTGCCAGCAGTGGAGGGCCCTCTTTAGAGACCCAGTACTTC. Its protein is CASSGGPSLETQYF.

CDR3 in amino acids: CASSFNPGQGAQEQFF. CDR3 nucleotide sequence: TGTGCCAGCAGCTTTAATCCCGGACAGGGGGCACAGGAGCAGTTCTTC. The genes are TRBV7-8 and TRBJ2-1; TRBD1 matches 11 bases. J was trimmed by 10 bases and V by 3 bases; bases with no gene match: 11. CDR3 length equals 16 residues. CDR1 is SGHVS and CDR2 is FQNEAQ in the germline V gene. Variable domain in full (rest from reference TRBV7-8 and TRBJ2-1): GAGVSQSPRYKVAKRGQDVALRCDPISGHVSLFWYQQALGQGPEFLTYFQNEAQLDKSGLPSDRFFAERPEGSVSTLKIQRTQQEDSAVYLCASSFNPGQGAQEQFFGPGTRLTVL.

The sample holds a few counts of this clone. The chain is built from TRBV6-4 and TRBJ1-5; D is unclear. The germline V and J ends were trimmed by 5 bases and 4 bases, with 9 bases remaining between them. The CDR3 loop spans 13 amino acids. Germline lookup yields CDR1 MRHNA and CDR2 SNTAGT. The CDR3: CASSKEPNQPQHF. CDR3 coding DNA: TGTGCCAGCAGTAAAGAGCCGAATCAGCCCCAGCATTTT.